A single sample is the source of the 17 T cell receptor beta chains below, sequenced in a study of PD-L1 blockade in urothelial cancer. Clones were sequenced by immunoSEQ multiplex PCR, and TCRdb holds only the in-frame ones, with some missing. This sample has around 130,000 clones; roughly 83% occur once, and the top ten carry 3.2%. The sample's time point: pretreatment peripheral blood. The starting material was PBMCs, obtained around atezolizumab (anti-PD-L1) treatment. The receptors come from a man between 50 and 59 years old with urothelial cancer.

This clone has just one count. CDR3 amino acids: CASGGSNYGYTF. The CDR3 region has the DNA TGTGCCAGCGGAGGGTCTAACTATGGCTACACCTTC. The rearrangement uses TRBV2 and TRBJ1-2; D gene ambiguous. Trimming took 8 bases from V and 0 from J, leaving 7 bases between them. Germline CDR1 SNHLY, CDR2 FYNNEI. The CDR3 has 12 amino acids.

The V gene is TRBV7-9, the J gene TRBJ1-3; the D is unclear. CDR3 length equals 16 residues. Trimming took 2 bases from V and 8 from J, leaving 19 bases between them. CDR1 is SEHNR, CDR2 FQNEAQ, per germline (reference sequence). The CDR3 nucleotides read TGTGCCAGCAGCTTAAGATCCGGGATCCTAGAGGACACCATATATTTT. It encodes CASSLRSGILEDTIYF.

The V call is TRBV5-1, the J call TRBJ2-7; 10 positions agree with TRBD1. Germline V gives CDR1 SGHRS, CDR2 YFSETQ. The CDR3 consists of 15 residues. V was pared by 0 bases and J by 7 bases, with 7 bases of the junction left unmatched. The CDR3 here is CASSLGDRGTSEQYF. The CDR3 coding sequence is TGCGCCAGCAGCTTGGGGGACAGGGGAACGTCGGAGCAGTACTTC.

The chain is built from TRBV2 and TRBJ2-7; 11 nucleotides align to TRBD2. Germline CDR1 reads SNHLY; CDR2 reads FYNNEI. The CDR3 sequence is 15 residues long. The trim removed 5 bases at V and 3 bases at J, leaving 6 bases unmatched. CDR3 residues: CASSPGLAGNYEQYF. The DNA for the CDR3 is TGTGCCAGCAGTCCCGGACTAGCGGGCAACTACGAGCAGTACTTC.

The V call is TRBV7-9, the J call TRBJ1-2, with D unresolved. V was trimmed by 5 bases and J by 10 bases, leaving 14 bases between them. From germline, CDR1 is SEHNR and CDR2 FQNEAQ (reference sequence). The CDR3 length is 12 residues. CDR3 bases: TGTGCCAGCAGCCGCCCTGCGGATGACTACACCTTC. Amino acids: CASSRPADDYTF. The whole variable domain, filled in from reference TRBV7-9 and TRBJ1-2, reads DTGVSQNPRHKITKRGQNVTFRCDPISEHNRLYWYRQTLGQGPEFLTYFQNEAQLEKSRLLSDRFSAERPKGSFSTLEIQRTEQGDSAMYLCASSRPADDYTFGSGTRLTVV.

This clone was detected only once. Here the CDR3 reads CASSSRLGVNYGYTF. The DNA of the CDR3 is TGTGCCAGCAGCTCGCGGCTGGGAGTTAACTATGGCTACACCTTC. The rearrangement uses TRBV7-9 and TRBJ1-2; no definite D call. The V end lost 4 bases, the J end lost 1 base, and 13 bases lay between the germline ends. This CDR3 is built from 15 residues. Germline V gives CDR1 SEHNR, CDR2 FQNEAQ (reference sequence).

DNA for the CDR3: TGTGCCAGCAGTCTACAGGGTGTTCTCGCTGAAGCTTTCTTT. It specifies CASSLQGVLAEAFF. The chain links TRBV27 to TRBJ1-1; D perhaps matches TRBD1 (6 bases). CDR1 and CDR2 from the germline V gene are MNHEY and SMNVEV (reference sequence). V shed 5 bases and J shed 6 bases, with 16 bases lying between them. This CDR3 comprises 14 residues.

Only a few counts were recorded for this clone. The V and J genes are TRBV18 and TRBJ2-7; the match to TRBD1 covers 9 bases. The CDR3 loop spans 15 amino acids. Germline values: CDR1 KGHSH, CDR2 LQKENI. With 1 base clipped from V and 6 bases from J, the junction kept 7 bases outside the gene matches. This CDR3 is CASSPRGTGIGEQYF. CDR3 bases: TGTGCCAGCTCACCACGTGGGACAGGGATCGGCGAGCAGTACTTC.

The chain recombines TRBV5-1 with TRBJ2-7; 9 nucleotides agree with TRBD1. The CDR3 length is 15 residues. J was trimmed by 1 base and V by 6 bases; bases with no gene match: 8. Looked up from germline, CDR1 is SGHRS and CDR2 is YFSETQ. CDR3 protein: CASTETGTGSYEQYF. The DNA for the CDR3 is TGCGCCAGCACCGAAACCGGGACAGGGTCCTACGAGCAGTACTTC.

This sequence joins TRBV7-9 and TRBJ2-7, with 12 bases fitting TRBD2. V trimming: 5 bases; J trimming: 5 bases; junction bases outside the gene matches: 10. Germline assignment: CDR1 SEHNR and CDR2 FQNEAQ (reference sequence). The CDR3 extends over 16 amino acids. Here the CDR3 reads CASSGKETSGRDEQYF. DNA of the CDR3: TGTGCCAGCAGCGGTAAAGAGACTAGCGGGAGAGACGAGCAGTACTTC.

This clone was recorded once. The CDR3 coding sequence is TGCGCCAGCAGCTTGGCGGGGAGCGCAACTAATGAAAAACTGTTTTTT. Translated, it gives CASSLAGSATNEKLFF. The rearrangement joins TRBV5-1 to TRBJ1-4; D is uncertain. CDR1 SGHRS and CDR2 YFSETQ come from the germline V gene. Trimming left V 0 bases short and J 0 bases short, with 9 bases between. The CDR3 covers 16 residues.

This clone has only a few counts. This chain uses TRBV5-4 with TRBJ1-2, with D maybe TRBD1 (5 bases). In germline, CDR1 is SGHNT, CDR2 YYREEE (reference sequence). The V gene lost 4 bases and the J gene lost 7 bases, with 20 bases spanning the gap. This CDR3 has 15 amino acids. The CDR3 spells CASSAASDSLSGYTF. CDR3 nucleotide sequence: TGTGCCAGCAGCGCCGCATCCGACAGTCTGAGTGGCTACACCTTC.

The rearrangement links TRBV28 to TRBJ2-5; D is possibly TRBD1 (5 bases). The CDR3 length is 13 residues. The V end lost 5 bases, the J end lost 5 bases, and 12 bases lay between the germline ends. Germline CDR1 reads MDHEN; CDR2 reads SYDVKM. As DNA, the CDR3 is TGTGCCAGCAGTACACAGGCTTCGGAGACCCAGTACTTC. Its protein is CASSTQASETQYF.

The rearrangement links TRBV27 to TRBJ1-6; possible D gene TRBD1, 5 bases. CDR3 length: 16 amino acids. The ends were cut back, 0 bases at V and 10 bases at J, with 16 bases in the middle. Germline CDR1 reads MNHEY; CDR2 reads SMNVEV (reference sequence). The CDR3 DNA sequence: TGTGCCAGCAGTTTATCTGGTCAGGGAATAGGCTCACCCCTCCACTTT. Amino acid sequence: CASSLSGQGIGSPLHF.

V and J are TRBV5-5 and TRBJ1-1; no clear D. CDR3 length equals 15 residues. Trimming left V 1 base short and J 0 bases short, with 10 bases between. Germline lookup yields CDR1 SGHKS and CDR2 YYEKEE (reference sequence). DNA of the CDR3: TGTGCCAGCAGCTTGTATGAGGGAATGAACACTGAAGCTTTCTTT. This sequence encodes CASSLYEGMNTEAFF.

CDR3 protein: CASSEATAGGRNTIYF. CDR3 DNA: TGTGCCAGCAGTGAAGCTACGGCAGGGGGCCGAAACACCATATATTTT. This sequence joins TRBV6-1 and TRBJ1-3, with 8 nucleotides matching TRBD1. Trimming cost V 0 bases and J 5 bases; bases outside gene matches: 6. CDR1 is MNHNS, CDR2 SASEGT, per germline. This CDR3 is 16 amino acids long.

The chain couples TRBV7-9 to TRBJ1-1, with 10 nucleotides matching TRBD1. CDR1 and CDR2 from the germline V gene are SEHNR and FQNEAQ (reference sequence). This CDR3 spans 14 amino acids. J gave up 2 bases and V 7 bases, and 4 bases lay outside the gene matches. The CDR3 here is CASNDRGLNTEAFF. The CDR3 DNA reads TGTGCCAGCAACGACAGGGGGCTCAACACTGAAGCTTTCTTT.